These T cell receptor beta chains were read from a single sample in a study of T-cell memory formation after mild COVID-19. TCRdb used MiXCR to reprocess the 5' RACE reads, holding one entry per CDR3 protein. The table records about 290,000 distinct CDR3 sequences, about a sixth of them present only once. The specimen was PBMCs or a T cell subset sorted from them (not recorded which). These receptors all come from a man aged 18 to 30 who had mild COVID-19 (a few samples of this study predate the infection). Cell type and time point are not known. CDR3s include the opening cysteine and the closing phenylalanine or tryptophan. Fields, in order: J gene, clone size, D gene, V gene, CDR3 DNA, CDR3 protein. The D gene is left open where the match is weak. Clone size appears in some rows only: once, few, many, or a class for an expanded clone.

TRBJ2-3	few	NA	TRBV28	TGTGCCAGCAATAACCTCCTGGCCGACAGGGATACGCAGTATTTT	CASNNLLADRDTQYF
TRBJ2-5	NA	NA	TRBV29-1	TGCAGCGCCGGAACACGACCCTCGGGAACCCAGTACTTC	CSAGTRPSGTQYF
TRBJ2-1	many	NA	TRBV18	TGTGCCAGCTCACCAGCGGTCGGCCGAGCCCCCAATGAGCAGTTCTTC	CASSPAVGRAPNEQFF
TRBJ2-1	once	NA	TRBV15	TGTGCCACCAGCAGGCAGGGGTACACCTACAATGAGCAGTTCTTC	CATSRQGYTYNEQFF
TRBJ2-7	NA	NA	TRBV7-9	TGTGCCAGCAGCCTGACTCAGGACGAGCAGTACTTC	CASSLTQDEQYF
TRBJ1-3	NA	TRBD1	TRBV6-1	TGTGCCAGCAGTGAATCCCCGGGACAGGACGTAAACACCATATATTTT	CASSESPGQDVNTIYF
TRBJ2-5	few	TRBD1	TRBV12-3/TRBV12-4	TGTGCCAGCAGTGTCTCGAGGGACAGGGCCTTCCAAGAGACCCAGTACTTC	CASSVSRDRAFQETQYF
TRBJ2-3	few	TRBD2	TRBV4-2	TGTGCCAGCAGCCAAGTAAGCGGGGGGGGCACAGATACGCAGTATTTT	CASSQVSGGGTDTQYF
TRBJ2-7	NA	NA	TRBV7-9	TGTGCCAGCAGCGAACCCAGGGGGGCCTACGAGCAGTACTTC	CASSEPRGAYEQYF
TRBJ2-5	few	TRBD1	TRBV5-1	TGCGCCAGCAGCTTTCCGACAGGGGCCGGCGAGACCCAGTACTTC	CASSFPTGAGETQYF
TRBJ2-5	NA	NA	TRBV24-1	TGTGCCACCAGTGAGGCAGGGGAAGAGACCCAGTACTTC	CATSEAGEETQYF
TRBJ2-3	NA	TRBD2	TRBV9	TGTGCCAGCAGCGTAGACCGGGGACTAGCGGGGGGAGACACAGATACGCAGTATTTT	CASSVDRGLAGGDTDTQYF
TRBJ2-5	few	NA	TRBV20-1	TGCAGTGCTAACCCAGGATTCGGTAGCATAGAGACCCAGTACTTC	CSANPGFGSIETQYF
TRBJ2-7	NA	NA	TRBV7-2	TGTGCCAGCAGCTTATTTGTAGGCTACGAGCAGTACTTC	CASSLFVGYEQYF
TRBJ1-6	few	TRBD1	TRBV4-1	TGCGCCAGCAGCCAACCTGGGACAGGGGGCGGTAATTCACCCCTCCACTTT	CASSQPGTGGGNSPLHF
TRBJ1-5	few	NA	TRBV18	TGTGCCAGCTCCTCCCCGGGCGGGGATCAGCCCCAGCATTTT	CASSSPGGDQPQHF
TRBJ1-1	NA	TRBD1	TRBV29-1	TGCAGCGCCTGGACAGGGTTTACTGAAGCTTTCTTT	CSAWTGFTEAFF
TRBJ2-4	NA	NA	TRBV14	TGTGCCAGCAGCCCTAAGAACCTAGCCAAAAACATTCAGTACTTC	CASSPKNLAKNIQYF
TRBJ1-1	NA	NA	TRBV27	TGTGCCAGCAGTCGTCGTGACGGATTTTTTACTGAAGCTTTCTTT	CASSRRDGFFTEAFF
TRBJ2-2	few	NA	TRBV7-3	TGTGCCAGCAGCCCTGTGGCGGGCACCGGGGAGCTGTTTTTT	CASSPVAGTGELFF
TRBJ2-3	NA	NA	TRBV5-1	TGCGCCAGCAGCACGGGACTTAGCACAGATACGCAGTATTTT	CASSTGLSTDTQYF
TRBJ1-2	many	NA	TRBV7-9	TGTGCCAGCAGCCCGGACCCTTATGGCTACACCTTC	CASSPDPYGYTF
TRBJ2-6	few	NA	TRBV12-3/TRBV12-4	TGTGCCAGCAGTTTTTTGTGGTCTGGGGCCAACGTCCTGACTTTC	CASSFLWSGANVLTF
TRBJ2-7	few	NA	TRBV29-1	TGCAGCACAAGAAGAGGGTTGAACGAGCAGTACTTC	CSTRRGLNEQYF
TRBJ2-7	NA	TRBD2	TRBV6-1	TGTGCCACCACCCGGACTAGATTCTACGAGCAGTACTTC	CATTRTRFYEQYF
TRBJ1-6	few	NA	TRBV9	TGTGCCAGCAGCGAAGGAGGGGCTGGGGGTTCACCCCTCCACTTT	CASSEGGAGGSPLHF
TRBJ2-1	few	TRBD2	TRBV7-2	TGTGCCAGCAGCATCGGGACTAGGGGAAATGAGCAGTTCTTC	CASSIGTRGNEQFF
TRBJ2-3	few	NA	TRBV7-2	TGTGCCAGCAGCCTAACGGGGGGACACACAGATACGCAGTATTTT	CASSLTGGHTDTQYF
TRBJ2-7	NA	NA	TRBV5-6	TGTGCCAGCAGCTCGATCAACTACGAGCAGTACTTC	CASSSINYEQYF
TRBJ2-3	many	NA	TRBV12-3/TRBV12-4	TGTGCCAGCAGTTTGAACAACCCCACAGATACGCAGTATTTT	CASSLNNPTDTQYF
TRBJ2-5	NA	NA	TRBV4-3	TGCGCCAGCAGCCATGCCACGCCAGGGGTATCGGAGACCCAGTACTTC	CASSHATPGVSETQYF
TRBJ1-5	NA	NA	TRBV20-1	TGCAGTGCTAGAGATCGCGAACTTAGCAATCAGCCCCAGCATTTT	CSARDRELSNQPQHF
TRBJ1-2	NA	NA	TRBV25-1	TGTGCCAGCAGTGAGGGCGGACAGTTTAACTATGGCTACACCTTC	CASSEGGQFNYGYTF
TRBJ1-5	NA	TRBD1	TRBV24-1	TGTGCCATCGACAGGGGCAATCAGCCCCAGCATTTT	CAIDRGNQPQHF
TRBJ2-2	NA	TRBD1	TRBV20-1	TGCAGTGCTAGAGATGGATCAGGACAGGGGATCGGCGGGGAGCTGTTTTTT	CSARDGSGQGIGGELFF
TRBJ2-1	few	TRBD2	TRBV15	TGTGCCACCAGCAGGGGACTAGGGGAGGGCAATGAGCAGTTCTTC	CATSRGLGEGNEQFF
TRBJ2-3	NA	NA	TRBV7-6	TGTGCCAGCAGCTCTAGTCGGAGTACGCAGTATTTT	CASSSSRSTQYF
TRBJ2-3	NA	TRBD2	TRBV4-1	TGCGCCAGCAGCCCTTCGAGGGTGCGGGGGGGCAGGGCAGATACGCAGTATTTT	CASSPSRVRGGRADTQYF
TRBJ2-7	NA	NA	TRBV5-5	TGTGCCAGCAGCTTTGGGGGGAGCGAGCAGTACTTC	CASSFGGSEQYF
TRBJ2-5	NA	NA	TRBV10-3	TGTGCCACCATGGACGGAAGTCAAGAGACCCAGTACTTC	CATMDGSQETQYF
TRBJ2-5	few	NA	TRBV4-3	TGCGCCAGCAGCCTCGGGATCGGTGGAGAGACCCAGTACTTC	CASSLGIGGETQYF
TRBJ1-2	NA	NA	TRBV18	TGTGCCAGCTCACCGCTAGGCGACTATGGCTACACCTTC	CASSPLGDYGYTF
TRBJ2-7	few	TRBD2	TRBV7-6	TGTGCCAGCGGTATCGAGGCCGGGGGGATCTACGAGCAGTACTTC	CASGIEAGGIYEQYF
TRBJ2-4	few	NA	TRBV18	TGTGCCAGCTCACCGTCGGGGGAGGAAGCCAAAAACATTCAGTACTTC	CASSPSGEEAKNIQYF
TRBJ1-2	few	NA	TRBV5-1	TGCGCCAGCAGCTTGGGCGGCGGGACCAATGGCTACACCTTC	CASSLGGGTNGYTF
TRBJ2-3	NA	TRBD2	TRBV4-3	TGCGCCAGCAGCCAAGATACGAAAGGGACTAGCGGGGGGGGTACGCAGTATTTT	CASSQDTKGTSGGGTQYF
TRBJ2-5	few	NA	TRBV5-1	TGCGCCAGCAGCTTGGCGGGACATCTTCAAGAGACCCAGTACTTC	CASSLAGHLQETQYF
TRBJ2-7	NA	TRBD1	TRBV10-3	TGTGCCATCAGCCGGGACAGCTACGAGCAGTACTTC	CAISRDSYEQYF
TRBJ2-1	NA	NA	TRBV7-2	TGTGCCAGCGACCCGAGGGGGGGCGTTGTCAATGAGCAGTTCTTC	CASDPRGGVVNEQFF
TRBJ2-5	many	NA	TRBV3-1	TGTGCCAGCAGCCAAGATTTGGGGCGGGAGACCCAGTACTTC	CASSQDLGRETQYF
TRBJ2-5	NA	NA	TRBV4-2	TGTGCCAGCAGCCCTTCCCTCACAGAGGGGGAGACCCAGTACTTC	CASSPSLTEGETQYF